The 17 T cell receptor beta chains below come from one sample, sequenced in a study of blood T cell repertoires in COVID-19 (dated by TCRdb to the early 2020s). The library relied on the immunoSEQ multiplex PCR assay. Held by TCRdb, this immuneACCESS table contains in-frame sequences only and omits some clones. Under half of the omission traces to an unresolved V gene where checked; the cause of the rest is unknown. Counted in this sample were 54,000 or so clones; roughly 84% of them appeared once. The ten largest clones capture 6.5% to 8% of the sample. The material sequenced was peripheral blood. These TCRs come from a man aged 50-60 years with active COVID-19.

The chain uses TRBV30 and TRBJ2-1, with a tentative D call TRBD1 (6 bases). CDR1 is GTSNPN and CDR2 is SVGIG in the germline V gene (reference sequence). The CDR3 length is 14 residues. Deletions cut 2 bases from V and 8 bases from J, with 16 bases between. CDR3 loop: CAWSPHNRADEQFF. The CDR3 nucleotides are TGTGCCTGGAGTCCCCATAACAGGGCCGATGAGCAGTTCTTC.

The genes are TRBV7-2 and TRBJ1-1; the D gene is possibly TRBD1 (5 bases). V dropped 6 bases and J dropped 3 bases, with 11 bases sitting between them. The CDR3 extends over 13 amino acids. The germline V gene has CDR1 SGHTA and CDR2 FQGNSA. CDR3 region: CASSPEQDTEAFF. CDR3 sequence (DNA): TGTGCCAGCAGTCCGGAACAGGACACTGAAGCTTTCTTT.

The V call is TRBV19, the J call TRBJ1-6; D possibly corresponds to TRBD1 (5 bases). The CDR3 is made up of 14 amino acids. The V gene's germline CDR1 is LNHDA and CDR2 SQIVND (reference sequence). V was cut by 1 base and J by 8 bases, with 9 bases left in between. The CDR3 loop is CASSIGGGYSPLHF. As DNA, the CDR3 is TGTGCCAGTAGTATAGGTGGGGGGTATTCACCCCTCCACTTT.

The J gene is TRBJ1-2, the V gene TRBV5-1, with D perhaps matching TRBD1 (6 bases). In germline, CDR1 is SGHRS, CDR2 YFSETQ. V lost 0 bases and J 8 bases, leaving 11 bases between the germline ends. The CDR3 is 13 amino acids. The CDR3 bases are TGCGCCAGCAGCTTGGGGTCAGGGGAGGGCTACACCTTC. This sequence encodes CASSLGSGEGYTF.

The CDR3 loop reads CAWKGQALYGYTF. The CDR3 DNA follows: TGTGCCTGGAAGGGGCAGGCTCTCTATGGCTACACCTTC. The J gene is TRBJ1-2, the V gene TRBV30, with TRBD1 as a possible D gene (5 bases). V was trimmed by 4 bases and J by 4 bases, leaving 13 bases between them. Germline assignment: CDR1 GTSNPN and CDR2 SVGIG (reference sequence). The CDR3 length is 13 residues.

This chain joins TRBV19 and TRBJ1-5; D might be TRBD1 (5 bases). Germline assignment: CDR1 LNHDA and CDR2 SQIVND (reference sequence). Deletions cut 3 bases from V and 0 bases from J, with 12 bases between. The CDR3 covers 16 residues. DNA for the CDR3: TGTGCCAGTAGTATGGGGACTGCTTATAGCAATCAGCCCCAGCATTTT. Its translation is CASSMGTAYSNQPQHF. Variable domain in full (rest from reference TRBV19 and TRBJ1-5): DGGITQSPKYLFRKEGQNVTLSCEQNLNHDAMYWYRQDPGQGLRLIYYSQIVNDFQKGDIAEGYSVSREKKESFPLTVTSAQKNPTAFYLCASSMGTAYSNQPQHFGDGTRLSIL.

The chain combines TRBV19 with TRBJ2-7; TRBD1 agrees at 9 bases. Germline assignment: CDR1 LNHDA and CDR2 SQIVND (reference sequence). V gave up 6 bases and J gave up 4 bases; unmatched junction bases: 10. This CDR3 contains 15 residues. DNA of the CDR3: TGTGCCAGTAGGGGCGGAGGACAGGGGTATTACGAGCAGTACTTC. This encodes CASRGGGQGYYEQYF.

The J gene is TRBJ1-4, the V gene TRBV19; possibly TRBD1 for D (6 bases). V lost 4 bases, J lost 7 bases, and 19 bases lay in between. The CDR3 totals 16 residues. Looked up from germline, CDR1 is LNHDA and CDR2 is SQIVND (reference sequence). CDR3 region: CASSTSRSGDGEKLFF. As DNA, the CDR3 is TGTGCCAGTAGTACCAGTCGTTCAGGGGATGGTGAAAAACTGTTTTTT.

This chain joins TRBV5-1 and TRBJ1-1; TRBD1 is a possible D gene (5 bases). Germline-derived CDR1 and CDR2 are SGHRS and YFSETQ. Trimming cost V 1 base and J 2 bases, with 9 bases left between them. The CDR3 is 14 amino acids. CDR3 sequence: CASSLTGFNTEAFF. Here the CDR3 DNA reads TGCGCCAGCAGCTTGACAGGCTTTAACACTGAAGCTTTCTTT.

The gene calls are TRBV5-6 and TRBJ2-2; 9 bases line up with TRBD1. Trimming took 4 bases from V and 1 from J; bases not matched to a gene: 5. This CDR3 is 16 amino acids long. CDR1 is SGHDT, CDR2 YYEEEE, per germline. The CDR3 bases are TGTGCCAGCAGCGCCCCGACAGGGGGGAACACCGGGGAGCTGTTTTTT. It yields the protein CASSAPTGGNTGELFF. The full variable domain, completed using reference TRBV5-6 and TRBJ2-2, is DAGVTQSPTHLIKTRGQQVTLRCSPKSGHDTVSWYQQALGQGPQFIFQYYEEEERQRGNFPDRFSGHQFPNYSSELNVNALLLGDSALYLCASSAPTGGNTGELFFGEGSRLTVL.

This chain connects TRBV4-2 to TRBJ2-3, with TRBD2 matching 11 bases. J gave up 0 bases and V 4 bases, and 15 bases lay outside the gene matches. The CDR3 totals 20 residues. Germline values: CDR1 LGHNA, CDR2 YNFKEQ. The CDR3 reads CASSRIRLAGGHSSTDTQYF. CDR3 in DNA: TGTGCCAGCAGCCGGATCAGGCTAGCGGGGGGCCATTCTAGCACAGATACGCAGTATTTT.

The chain recombines TRBV5-1 with TRBJ1-2; TRBD1 matches at 12 bases. This CDR3 has 16 residues. Germline loops: CDR1 SGHRS, CDR2 YFSETQ. J gave up 3 bases and V 0 bases, and 3 bases lay outside the gene matches. As DNA, the CDR3 is TGCGCCAGCAGCTTGGGGGACAGGGGGCTCGACTATGGCTACACCTTC. Its translation: CASSLGDRGLDYGYTF. Full variable domain (missing parts from reference TRBV5-1 and TRBJ1-2): KAGVTQTPRYLIKTRGQQVTLSCSPISGHRSVSWYQQTPGQGLQFLFEYFSETQRNKGNFPGRFSGRQFSNSRSEMNVSTLELGDSALYLCASSLGDRGLDYGYTFGSGTRLTVV.

The rearrangement uses TRBV6-1 and TRBJ1-6; D gene ambiguous. The CDR3 covers 15 residues. Trimming removed 2 bases at V and 9 bases at J, with 14 bases between. CDR1 is MNHNS, CDR2 SASEGT, per germline. Written as DNA, the CDR3 is TGTGCCAGCAGTGAATACGAGGAGTACGGTTCACCCCTCCACTTT. This translates into CASSEYEEYGSPLHF.

The rearrangement uses TRBV5-8 and TRBJ2-6; 7 bases fit TRBD1. The germline CDR1 and CDR2 sequences are SGHTS and YDEGEE. With V trimmed by 3 bases and J by 2 bases, 2 bases remained unmatched. The CDR3 extends over 15 amino acids. CDR3 loop: CASSSDRAGANVLTF. Written as DNA, the CDR3 is TGTGCCAGCAGCTCCGACAGGGCTGGGGCCAACGTCCTGACTTTC.

The chain joins TRBV28 to TRBJ1-1; D is perhaps TRBD1 (6 bases). Germline CDR1 reads MDHEN; CDR2 reads SYDVKM. This CDR3 comprises 15 residues. Trimming shortened V by 3 bases and J by 10 bases, and 21 bases separated the two germline ends. CDR3 nucleotides: TGTGCCAGCAGTTTCGGCCAGGGGTTTCAATCGGGAGCTTTCTTT. Protein product: CASSFGQGFQSGAFF.

The V and J genes are TRBV4-3 and TRBJ2-1, with a tentative D call TRBD1 (6 bases). The CDR3 consists of 17 residues. Germline V CDR1 and CDR2: LGHNA, YSLEER. V lost 5 bases and J 2 bases, leaving 19 bases between the germline ends. The CDR3 spells CASSSKGDRAAYNEQFF. CDR3 sequence (DNA): TGCGCCAGCAGCTCAAAGGGGGACCGGGCAGCCTACAATGAGCAGTTCTTC.

The chain carries TRBV5-1 and TRBJ2-7; tentative D call: TRBD2 (6 bases). With 0 bases removed from V and 4 bases from J, the gap between germline ends came to 8 bases. The CDR3 has 13 residues. The V gene's germline CDR1 is SGHRS and CDR2 YFSETQ. CDR3 amino acids: CASSLAAGYEQYF. The CDR3, as DNA: TGCGCCAGCAGCTTGGCGGCGGGATACGAGCAGTACTTC.